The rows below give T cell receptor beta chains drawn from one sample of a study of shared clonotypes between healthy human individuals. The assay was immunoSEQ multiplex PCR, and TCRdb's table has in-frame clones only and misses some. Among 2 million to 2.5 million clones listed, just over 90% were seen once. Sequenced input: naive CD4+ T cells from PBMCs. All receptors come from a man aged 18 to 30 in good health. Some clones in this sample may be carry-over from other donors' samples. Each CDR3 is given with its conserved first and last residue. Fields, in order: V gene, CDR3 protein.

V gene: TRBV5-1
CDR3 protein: CASSPEGSLRDSLYNEQFF

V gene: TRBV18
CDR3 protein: CASSPTGGRGTEAFF

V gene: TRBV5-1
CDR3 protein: CASSLAGQNTEAFF

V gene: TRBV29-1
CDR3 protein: CSVLVPGDGYTF

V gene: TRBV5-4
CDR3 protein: CASSFDREETQYF

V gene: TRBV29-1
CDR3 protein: CSARWGGPYEGVTEAFF

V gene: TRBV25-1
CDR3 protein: CASSVAQAAETQYF

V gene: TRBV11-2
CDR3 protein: CASSLDRQGVGEKLFF

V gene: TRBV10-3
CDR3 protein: CAISEHYGGPATNEKLFF

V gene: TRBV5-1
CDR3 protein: CASSLAGRGGGELFF

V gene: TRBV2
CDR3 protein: CASSGSSGRDTQYF

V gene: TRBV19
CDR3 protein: CASSIVVGGNTEAFF

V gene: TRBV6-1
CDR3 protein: CASSSETGGAETQYF

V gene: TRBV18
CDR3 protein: CASSPLTGALGTEAFF

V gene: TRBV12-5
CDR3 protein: CASGPGGPTEAFF

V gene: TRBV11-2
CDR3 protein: CASSLTVSGSFSSGNTIYF

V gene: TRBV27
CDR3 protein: CASSLSYEQYF

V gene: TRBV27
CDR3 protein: CASSGRALDTQYF

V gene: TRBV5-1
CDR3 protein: CASSLADRLAEAFF

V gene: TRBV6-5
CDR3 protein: CASTPPLGQPQHF

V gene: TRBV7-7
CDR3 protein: CASSSHRGPTGELFF

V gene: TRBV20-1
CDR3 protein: CSAPLGSEQYF

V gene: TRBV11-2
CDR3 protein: CASSFRADGTYNEQFF

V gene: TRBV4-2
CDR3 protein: CASSQETSGVTDTQYF

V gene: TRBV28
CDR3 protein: CASTERVTNRASGNNEQFF

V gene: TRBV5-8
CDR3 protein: CASTRVEAFF

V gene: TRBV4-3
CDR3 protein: CASSHQLAGGREGTDTQYF

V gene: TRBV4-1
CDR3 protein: CASSQDRDNQPQHF

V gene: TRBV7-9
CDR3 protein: CASSLAGGNTGELFF

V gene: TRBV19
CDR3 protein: CASSSAPGTGELFF

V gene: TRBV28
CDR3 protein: CASSKNRVLNQPQHF

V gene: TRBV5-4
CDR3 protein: CASSTRLAGKTDTQYF

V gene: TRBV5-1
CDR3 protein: CASSWTTGPYEQYF

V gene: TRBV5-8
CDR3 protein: CASSYQGLNEKLFF

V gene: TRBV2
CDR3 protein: CASSGGGSYGEQFF

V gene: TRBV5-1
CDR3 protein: CASSLGASGTEAFF

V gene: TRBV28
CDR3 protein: CASAPGGAAGRLFF

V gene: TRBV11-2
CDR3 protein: CASGASPGANVLTF

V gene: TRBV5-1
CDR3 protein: CASSLATGASETQYF

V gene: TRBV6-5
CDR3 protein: CASSYLFGKLDYGYTF

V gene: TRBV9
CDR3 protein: CASSVAGTGGRVTQYF

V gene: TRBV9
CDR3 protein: CASSVGVNSGANVLTF

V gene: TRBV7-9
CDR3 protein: CASSLRTGYSEKLFF

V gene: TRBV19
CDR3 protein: CASSRGSLGDTEAFF

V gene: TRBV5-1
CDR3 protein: CASSHPGTGAQDTQYF

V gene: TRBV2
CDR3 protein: CASSGRRNPWSQYF

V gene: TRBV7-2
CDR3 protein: CASSLGTGGTIQYF

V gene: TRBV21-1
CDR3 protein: CASSRQDQGYGYTF

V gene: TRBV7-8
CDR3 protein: CASSLLRQLSWPQHF

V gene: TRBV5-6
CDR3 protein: CASSSKDSNSNQPQHF

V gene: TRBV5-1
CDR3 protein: CASSLGVGGEQYF

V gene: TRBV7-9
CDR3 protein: CAGKRDTQYF

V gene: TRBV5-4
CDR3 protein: CASSLTAATYNEQFF

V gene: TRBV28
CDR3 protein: CASSWGRFQNGYTF

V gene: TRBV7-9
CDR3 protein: CASSSRDSENTGELFF

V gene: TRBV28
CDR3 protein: CASTPGLASTDTQYF

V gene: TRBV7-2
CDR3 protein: CASSLVDQETQYF

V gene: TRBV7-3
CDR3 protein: CASSPERGETQYF

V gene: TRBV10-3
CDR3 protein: CAIKAGGEEEKLFF